The 8 T cell receptor beta chains reported below all come from one sample, sequenced in a study of cytomegalovirus exposure and HLA in healthy donors. 60 Vbeta and 13 Jbeta primers were used in PCR. Clones were sequenced by immunoSEQ multiplex PCR, and TCRdb holds only the in-frame ones, with some missing. The data show 100,000 to 150,000 clones, 15% to 20% seen once. The sample consisted of PBMCs. The receptors come from a female donor in good health and CMV-seropositive.

On this clone: The junction and the germline gene differ at one end; a read error may be behind it. V and J are TRBV7-9 and TRBJ2-4, with D possibly TRBD2 on 6 matching bases. The CDR3 consists of 12 residues. Germline values: CDR1 SEHNR, CDR2 FQNEAQ (reference sequence). The CDR3 spells CATGEVAGRLDF. The CDR3 coding sequence is TGTGCCACCGGAGAGGTGGCGGGACGTCTGGACTTC.

The chain recombines TRBV6-5 with TRBJ2-7; the D is unclear. In germline, CDR1 is MNHEY, CDR2 SVGAGI. The CDR3 sequence is 15 residues long. V lost 0 bases, J lost 0 bases, and 9 bases lay in between. The CDR3: CASSYSGESSYEQYF. The CDR3 DNA is TGTGCCAGCAGTTACTCCGGAGAATCCTCCTACGAGCAGTACTTC.

This clone was seen a few times. V usage is TRBV27 and J usage is TRBJ2-1, with a possible D match to TRBD2 (6 bases). The CDR3 totals 15 residues. CDR1 and CDR2 (germline): MNHEY, SMNVEV (reference sequence). Trimming shortened V by 6 bases and J by 0 bases, and 12 bases separated the two germline ends. In DNA form, the CDR3 reads TGTGCCAGCAGGGGAAGCGGGCCCTCCTACAATGAGCAGTTCTTC. Amino acid sequence: CASRGSGPSYNEQFF.

The V and J genes are TRBV7-9 and TRBJ1-5; D gene unclear. CDR1 is SEHNR and CDR2 is FQNEAQ in the germline V gene (reference sequence). The length of the CDR3 is 13 residues. V lost 5 bases to trimming and J lost 5 bases, with 10 bases between them. CDR3 in amino acids: CASSPESYQPQHF. The CDR3 nucleotides are TGTGCCAGCAGCCCCGAGTCCTATCAGCCCCAGCATTTT.

This chain uses TRBV5-1 with TRBJ1-1; 8 bases line up with TRBD1. Trimming cost V 5 bases and J 11 bases; bases outside gene matches: 8. Germline V gives CDR1 SGHRS, CDR2 YFSETQ. The CDR3 spans 12 residues. The CDR3 here is CASRKDRVLAFF. As DNA, the CDR3 is TGCGCCAGCAGAAAGGACAGGGTTCTCGCTTTCTTT.

In its sample, this clone was seen a few times. The CDR3 sequence: CASSPLADPYEQYF. In nucleotides, the CDR3 is TGTGCCAGCAGCCCGTTAGCGGACCCCTACGAGCAGTACTTC. The V and J genes are TRBV5-4 and TRBJ2-7; D possibly corresponds to TRBD2 (6 bases). This CDR3 has 14 residues. Germline CDR1 SGHNT, CDR2 YYREEE (reference sequence). The ends were cut back, 4 bases at V and 2 bases at J, with 13 bases in the middle.

J is TRBJ1-5 and V is TRBV15, with D possibly being TRBD1 (5 bases). Trimming pared 3 bases from V and 3 bases from J, leaving 12 bases between. Germline lookup yields CDR1 LNHNV and CDR2 YYDKDF (reference sequence). The CDR3 spans 15 residues. CDR3: CATSRHGGINQPQHF. The CDR3 DNA follows: TGTGCCACCAGCAGGCACGGGGGAATCAATCAGCCCCAGCATTTT.

This clone was observed a few times. The rearrangement links TRBV30 to TRBJ1-2; D is ambiguous. The CDR3 is 16 amino acids. Germline CDR1 and CDR2: GTSNPN and SVGIG (reference sequence). V gave up 2 bases and J gave up 4 bases, with 20 bases separating them. CDR3 sequence reads: CAWSSLPGLGAYGYTF. CDR3 nucleotide sequence: TGTGCCTGGAGTTCCCTTCCGGGTCTAGGTGCCTATGGCTACACCTTC.